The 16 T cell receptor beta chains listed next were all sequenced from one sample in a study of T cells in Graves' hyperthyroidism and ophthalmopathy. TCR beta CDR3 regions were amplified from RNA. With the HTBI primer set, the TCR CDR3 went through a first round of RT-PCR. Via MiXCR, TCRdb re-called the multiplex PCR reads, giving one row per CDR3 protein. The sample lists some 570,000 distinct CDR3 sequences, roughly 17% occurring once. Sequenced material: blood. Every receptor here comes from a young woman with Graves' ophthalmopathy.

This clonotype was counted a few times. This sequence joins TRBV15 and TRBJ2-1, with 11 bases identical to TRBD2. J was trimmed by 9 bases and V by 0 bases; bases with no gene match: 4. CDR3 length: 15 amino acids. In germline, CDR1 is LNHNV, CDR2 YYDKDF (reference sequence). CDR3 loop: CATSRDTSGRGEQFF. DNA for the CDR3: TGTGCCACCAGCAGAGATACTAGCGGGAGAGGTGAGCAGTTCTTC.

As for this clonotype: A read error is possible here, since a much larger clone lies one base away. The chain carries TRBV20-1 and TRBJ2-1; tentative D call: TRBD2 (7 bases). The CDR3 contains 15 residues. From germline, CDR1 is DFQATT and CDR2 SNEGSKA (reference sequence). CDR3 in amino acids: CSAGGRDYYSDEQSF. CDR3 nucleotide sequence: TGCAGTGCGGGGGGCCGGGACTATTATTCCGATGAGCAGTCCTTC.

The CDR3 is CASSLYPYNEQFF. The DNA for the CDR3 is TGTGCCAGCAGCTTATACCCCTACAATGAGCAGTTCTTC. This sequence joins TRBV7-9 and TRBJ2-1, with unresolved D. Trimming stripped 2 bases from V and 2 bases from J, with 4 bases between. Germline CDR1 is SEHNR and CDR2 is FQNEAQ (reference sequence). The length of the CDR3 is 13 residues. Full variable domain (outside the CDR3, taken from reference TRBV7-9 and TRBJ2-1): DTGVSQNPRHKITKRGQNVTFRCDPISEHNRLYWYRQTLGQGPEFLTYFQNEAQLEKSRLLSDRFSAERPKGSFSTLEIQRTEQGDSAMYLCASSLYPYNEQFFGPGTRLTVL.

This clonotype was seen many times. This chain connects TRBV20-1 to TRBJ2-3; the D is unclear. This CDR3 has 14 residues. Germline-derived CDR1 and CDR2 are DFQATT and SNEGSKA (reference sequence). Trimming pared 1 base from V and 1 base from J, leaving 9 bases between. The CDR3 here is CSARGVSGTDTQYF. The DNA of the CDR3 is TGCAGTGCTAGAGGGGTTTCGGGCACAGATACGCAGTATTTT.

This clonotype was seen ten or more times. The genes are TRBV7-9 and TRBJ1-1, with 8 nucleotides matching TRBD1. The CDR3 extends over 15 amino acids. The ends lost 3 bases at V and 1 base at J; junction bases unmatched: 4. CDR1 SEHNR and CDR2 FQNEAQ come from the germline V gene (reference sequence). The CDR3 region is CASSFRTGSNTEAFF. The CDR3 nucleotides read TGTGCCAGCAGCTTCAGGACAGGGTCGAACACTGAAGCTTTCTTT.

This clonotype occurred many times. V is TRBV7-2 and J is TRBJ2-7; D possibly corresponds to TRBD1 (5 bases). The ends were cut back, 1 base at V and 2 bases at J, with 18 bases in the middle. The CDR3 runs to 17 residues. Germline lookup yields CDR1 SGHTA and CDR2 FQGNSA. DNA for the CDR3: TGTGCCAGCAGCTTAGGTCTAGGGCAGGGTTCGACCTACGAGCAGTACTTC. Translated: CASSLGLGQGSTYEQYF.

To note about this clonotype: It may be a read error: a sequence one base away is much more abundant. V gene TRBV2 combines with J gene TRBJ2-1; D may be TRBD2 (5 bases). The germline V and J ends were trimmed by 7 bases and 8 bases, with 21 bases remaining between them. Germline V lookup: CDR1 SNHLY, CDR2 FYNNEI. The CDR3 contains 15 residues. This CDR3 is CASKMERVGTDEQFF. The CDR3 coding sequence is TGTGCCAGCAAGATGGAGAGGGTAGGCACGGATGAGCAGTTCTTC.

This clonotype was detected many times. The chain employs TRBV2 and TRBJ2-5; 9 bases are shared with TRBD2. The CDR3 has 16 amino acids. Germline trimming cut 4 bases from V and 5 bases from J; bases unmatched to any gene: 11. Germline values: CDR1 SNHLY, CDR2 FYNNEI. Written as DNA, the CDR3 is TGTGCCAGCAGTGCACGGTTAGCGGGGGTCGGGGAGACCCAGTACTTC. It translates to CASSARLAGVGETQYF.

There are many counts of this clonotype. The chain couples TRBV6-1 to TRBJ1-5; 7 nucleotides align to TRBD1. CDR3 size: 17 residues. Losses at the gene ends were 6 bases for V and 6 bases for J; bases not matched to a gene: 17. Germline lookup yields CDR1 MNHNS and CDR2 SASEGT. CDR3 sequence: CASSSYLQTGVGQPQHF. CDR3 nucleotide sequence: TGTGCCAGCAGCTCTTACCTTCAAACAGGGGTAGGTCAGCCCCAGCATTTT.

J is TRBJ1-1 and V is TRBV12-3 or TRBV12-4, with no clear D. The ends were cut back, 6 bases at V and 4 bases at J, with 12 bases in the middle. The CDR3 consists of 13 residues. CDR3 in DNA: TGTGCCAGCAGCCCCTCGGCGGGCACTGAAGCTTTCTTT. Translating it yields CASSPSAGTEAFF.

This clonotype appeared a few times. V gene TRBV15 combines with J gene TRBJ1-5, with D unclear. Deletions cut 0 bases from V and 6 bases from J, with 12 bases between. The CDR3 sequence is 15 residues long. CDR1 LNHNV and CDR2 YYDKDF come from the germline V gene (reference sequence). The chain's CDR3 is CATSRDMSSGQPQHF. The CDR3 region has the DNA TGTGCCACCAGCAGAGATATGAGTAGCGGTCAGCCCCAGCATTTT. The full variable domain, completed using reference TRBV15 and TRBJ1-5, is DAMVIQNPRYQVTQFGKPVTLSCSQTLNHNVMYWYQQKSSQAPKLLFHYYDKDFNNEADTPDNFQSRRPNTSFCFLDIRSPGLGDTAMYLCATSRDMSSGQPQHFGDGTRLSIL.

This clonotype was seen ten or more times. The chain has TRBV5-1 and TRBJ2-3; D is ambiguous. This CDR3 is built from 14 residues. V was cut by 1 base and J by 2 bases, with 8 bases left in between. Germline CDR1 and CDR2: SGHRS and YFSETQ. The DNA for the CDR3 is TGCGCCAGCAGCTTGACGGCAGTCACAGATACGCAGTATTTT. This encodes CASSLTAVTDTQYF.

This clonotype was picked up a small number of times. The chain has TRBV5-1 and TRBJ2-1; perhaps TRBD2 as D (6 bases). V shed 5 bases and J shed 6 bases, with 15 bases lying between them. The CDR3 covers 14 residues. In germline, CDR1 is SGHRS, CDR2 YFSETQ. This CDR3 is CASSISGVANEQFF. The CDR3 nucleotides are TGCGCCAGCAGTATATCGGGGGTGGCCAATGAGCAGTTCTTC.

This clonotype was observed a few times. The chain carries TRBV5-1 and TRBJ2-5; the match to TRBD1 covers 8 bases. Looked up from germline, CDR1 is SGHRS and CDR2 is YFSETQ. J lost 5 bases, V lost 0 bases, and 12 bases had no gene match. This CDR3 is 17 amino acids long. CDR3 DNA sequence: TGCGCCAGCAGCTTGGAGTCAGGGGGCTTTTTTGACGAGACCCAGTACTTC. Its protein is CASSLESGGFFDETQYF.

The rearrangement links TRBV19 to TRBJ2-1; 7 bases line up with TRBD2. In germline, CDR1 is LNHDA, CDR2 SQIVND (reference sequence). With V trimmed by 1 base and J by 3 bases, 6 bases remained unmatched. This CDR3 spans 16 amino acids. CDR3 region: CASSIGGGSSYNEQFF. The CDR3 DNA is TGTGCCAGTAGTATAGGTGGCGGGAGTAGCTACAATGAGCAGTTCTTC.

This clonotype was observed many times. The CDR3 sequence: CAWDLTPIGGELFF. CDR3 sequence (DNA): TGTGCCTGGGATCTTACCCCGATAGGCGGGGAGCTGTTTTTT. The J gene is TRBJ2-2, the V gene TRBV30; D is undetermined. Germline-derived CDR1 and CDR2 are GTSNPN and SVGIG (reference sequence). The germline V and J ends were trimmed by 5 bases and 7 bases, with 17 bases remaining between them. This CDR3 has 14 residues.